These T cell receptor beta chains were read from a single sample in a study of OX40 agonist ivuxolimab in advanced cancers. Sequencing was performed with immunoSEQ multiplex PCR; in TCRdb, only in-frame clones are kept and a portion is missing. The profile shows under 90,000 clones, roughly 85% of them singletons. The sample was CD4+ or CD8+ T cells sorted from blood, taken in a trial of the OX40 agonist ivuxolimab. All receptors come from an adult with an advanced solid tumor such as melanoma, head and neck, liver or kidney cancer. CDR3s include the opening cysteine and the closing phenylalanine or tryptophan. Fields, in order: D gene, CDR3 length, V gene, J gene, CDR3 DNA, CDR3 protein. The D gene is left open where the match is weak.

-,12,TRBV5-1,TRBJ2-2,TGCGCCAGCAGCTTGACCCCCGGGGAGCTGTTTTTT,CASSLTPGELFF
-,16,TRBV7-6,TRBJ2-3,TGTGCCAGCAGCTTCCCACCCGACAGATCCACAGATACGCAGTATTTT,CASSFPPDRSTDTQYF
-,15,TRBV7-2,TRBJ2-3,TGTGCCAGCAGACCGGGGCGGGGTGGCACAGATACGCAGTATTTT,CASRPGRGGTDTQYF
TRBD1,13,TRBV6-1,TRBJ2-1,TGTGCCAGCAGTGGGCAGGGGGCAGGTGAGCAGTTCTTC,CASSGQGAGEQFF
TRBD2,15,TRBV6-1,TRBJ2-3,TGTGCCAGCACGGGAATAGCGGGGGGCACAGATACGCAGTATTTT,CASTGIAGGTDTQYF
-,14,TRBV11-2,TRBJ1-2,TGTGCCAGCATCCCAGGAGGGACACGGAGTGGCTACACCTTC,CASIPGGTRSGYTF
TRBD1,16,TRBV5-1,TRBJ1-4,TGCGCCAGCAGCTTGGATCCAGGGGGTCGGCGGGAAAAACTGTTTTTT,CASSLDPGGRREKLFF
TRBD1,17,TRBV7-9,TRBJ2-2,TGTGCCAGCCCAAAGGGACAGAACAAAGGGATGGCCGGGGAGCTGTTTTTT,CASPKGQNKGMAGELFF
TRBD2,15,TRBV11-3,TRBJ2-1,TGTGCCAGCAGCTTAGGGACTAGCGGAAACAATGAGCAGTTCTTC,CASSLGTSGNNEQFF
TRBD2,16,TRBV4-2,TRBJ2-7,TGTGCCAGCAGCAAAAGTGTAGCGGGGGCCGCCTACGAGCAGTACTTC,CASSKSVAGAAYEQYF
TRBD1,13,TRBV10-3,TRBJ1-3,TGTGCCATCAGTGCACAGGGGGTAGACACCATATATTTT,CAISAQGVDTIYF
TRBD1,15,TRBV18,TRBJ2-7,TGTGCCAGCTCACCCCGGCAGGGGGTCCTCTACGAGCAGTACTTC,CASSPRQGVLYEQYF
-,12,TRBV7-3,TRBJ2-1,TGTGCCAGCAGCTTGGTTTACAATGAGCAGTTCTTC,CASSLVYNEQFF
TRBD1,17,TRBV27,TRBJ1-2,TGTGCCAGCAGTCTCAGGGACTCCGGGACAGGGGCGCGTGGCTACACCTTC,CASSLRDSGTGARGYTF
TRBD1,14,TRBV28,TRBJ2-5,TGTGCCAGCAGTGCCTTACAGGGGTCGGAGACCCAGTACTTC,CASSALQGSETQYF